What follows is one TCR beta chain and its context. The sample holds a few counts of this clonotype. There is no known antigen for this receptor. Per-nucleotide qualities are absent, and no much larger clonotype sits a single base away. TCR beta CDR3 regions were amplified from RNA transcripts. A first-round RT-PCR of the TCR CDR3 used the HTBI primer set with the Qiagen OneStep RT-PCR kit. Libraries were constructed in a second round of multiplex PCR, after which size selection and purification were performed. The libraries were sequenced on an Illumina HiSeq2000 using paired-end 100 bp reads. In the source study's methods: SOAPnuke was used to process the raw data, removing reads that contained adapters or uncalled bases, had a mean Phred below 15, or lacked an exact match to the constant primer or identifier. COPE v1.2.5 was used to merge the high-quality paired reads, and each unique nucleotide sequence was defined as a clonotype. Clonotypes were aligned to IMGT TRBV, TRBD and TRBJ reference segments using MiTCR v1.1. The analysis was restricted to V-J combinations with a frequency above 0.0001, which together covered 99% to 99.2% of the repertoires. The TCS score was defined as the ratio of F50 (clonal expansion) to E x V (chaos), calculated using BLOSUM62-based TCRdist between CDR3 peptides within each V-J. Welch's t-statistics and random forest reduced roughly 540 V-J features to some 14, which were used in a naive Bayes classifier (R e1071). The Morisita-Horn index was used to measure how similar the thyroid and blood repertoires were. TCRdb reprocessing: public reads trimmed at Q25 with fastp, clones called with MiXCR, in-frame beta chains kept. Here each entry gathers all rows of one CDR3 protein and keeps the most common genes and DNA. The V and J calls come from TCRdb's annotation, not from the publication. This sample lists 700,000 to 850,000 distinct CDR3 sequences; roughly 32% were detected once. More than 25% of the sample is taken by the ten largest.

Based on the germline V gene, the CDR1 and CDR2 sequences are SQVTM and ANQGSEA. Taken from cysteine to phenylalanine, the CDR3 has 14 residues. The only DNA kept is the CDR3, 42 bases in frame from the first base. Relative to germline, V is 8 bases shorter and J is 1 base shorter, with 17 bases between their ends. The data are from a study of T cells in Graves' hyperthyroidism and ophthalmopathy (dated 2019 in TCRdb). Regarding the complete study: Peripheral blood was sampled at the time of initial diagnosis, prior to any treatment. TCR V-J signatures able to tell the groups apart were searched for in a discovery cohort of 90 to 100 patients, of whom more than 40 had Graves' ophthalmopathy and about 60 had stable Graves' hyperthyroidism. Prospective prediction of ophthalmopathy was tested in an independent validation cohort of 18 to 20 hyperthyroidism patients and 17 patients who later progressed to ophthalmopathy. The 85 to 100 discovery patients were divided at random into training and test sets in a 7:3 ratio. The study also compared thyroid tissue and blood T-cell repertoires from over 5 Graves' hyperthyroidism patients. Following sampling, methimazole starting at 30 mg daily was given to hyperthyroidism patients, and high-dose intravenous methylprednisolone was given to ophthalmopathy patients. TCR Vbeta CDR3 sequencing of 130 to 150 peripheral blood samples (over 40 ophthalmopathy, 75 hyperthyroidism and approximately 17 progressor patients) is reported in the paper. Here is what the overall study found, with its caveats: Ophthalmopathy was separated from stable hyperthyroidism by a 13 V-J signature model, with around 90% sensitivity and about 84% specificity obtained in cross-validation and 80%/75% obtained in testing. Most expanded thyroid clonotypes (frequency above 0.001) were also detected in blood, a finding suggesting that blood repertoires may reflect thyroid immune responses. During validation, the model predicted progression to ophthalmopathy a median of approximately 6.5 months ahead of onset, with approximately 71% sensitivity and almost 75% specificity. Sample size was not statistically predetermined, and investigators were not blinded to group allocation.

Stable Graves' hyperthyroidism was defined as no progression to ophthalmopathy during 18 months of follow-up. The hyperthyroidism patients were between 18 and 65 years old and newly diagnosed, with a disease duration of less than 2 months. Exclusion was applied to patients with uncontrolled infections, other autoimmune diseases, pregnancy or lactation. Diagnoses relied on clinical symptoms, serum thyroxine and TRAb, thyroid ultrasound and orbital computed tomography. PBMCs were isolated from 7.5 to 10 ml of fresh peripheral blood by Ficoll-Paque density gradient centrifugation. Total RNA was extracted with Trizol reagent, and quality was checked on an Agilent 2100 Bioanalyzer.

Sequences were obtained from blood. This receptor was taken from a woman in her forties with Graves' hyperthyroidism. In this chain, TRBV29-1 is recombined with TRBJ1-1; a tentative D match to TRBD1 spans 6 bases. The nucleotide sequence reads TGCAGCACCGTAAGGGACACAGGGAACACTGAAGCTTTCTTT. This is translated as CSTVRDTGNTEAFF.